A selection of T cell receptor beta chains follows, all from one sample in a study of cytomegalovirus exposure and HLA in healthy donors. Clones were read by immunoSEQ multiplex PCR, and TCRdb kept only the in-frame ones, dropping some. The repertoire has 130,000 to 150,000 clones, about 89% of them found once; the top ten carry around 0.7%. The sample comprised PBMCs. Every receptor here comes from a man between 18 and 29 years old in good health and CMV-seronegative. CDR3s include the opening cysteine and the closing phenylalanine or tryptophan. D genes are given only for firm matches. Clone size appears in some rows only: once, few, many, or a class for an expanded clone.

CASSSGQGGQPQHF	TGTGCCAGCAGTTCGGGACAGGGTGGGCAGCCCCAGCATTTT	once	TRBD1	TRBV6-5	TRBJ1-5
CASSFETPSGELFF	TGTGCCAGCAGTTTCGAGACACCTTCCGGGGAGCTGTTTTTT	-	-	TRBV27	TRBJ2-2
CASSFILPELSGANVLTF	TGCGCCAGCAGCTTTATCCTCCCGGAGCTCTCTGGGGCCAACGTCCTGACTTTC	-	-	TRBV5-1	TRBJ2-6
CASSEGQAQVREKLFF	TGTGCCAGCAGTGAGGGACAGGCCCAGGTACGAGAAAAACTGTTTTTT	-	TRBD1	TRBV25-1	TRBJ1-4
CASSPRGTGDYTEAFF	TGTGCCAGCTCACCACGGGGGACAGGGGACTACACTGAAGCTTTCTTT	once	TRBD1	TRBV18	TRBJ1-1
CASSLVTSTDTQYF	TGTGCCAGCAGCTTGGTTACTAGCACAGATACGCAGTATTTT	-	-	TRBV7-2	TRBJ2-3
CSGGTGLLHEQYF	TGCAGCGGCGGGACAGGGCTTCTCCACGAGCAGTACTTC	once	TRBD1	TRBV29-1	TRBJ2-7
CASSFDSRAGEQFF	TGCGCCAGCAGCTTTGACTCCCGGGCGGGTGAGCAGTTCTTC	-	-	TRBV5-1	TRBJ2-1
CASSLFAQGTYEQYF	TGCGCCAGCAGCTTGTTCGCTCAGGGCACCTACGAGCAGTACTTC	few	-	TRBV5-1	TRBJ2-7
CASSVGTVANTEAFF	TGTGCCAGCAGCGTAGGGACAGTAGCGAACACTGAAGCTTTCTTT	once	-	TRBV9	TRBJ1-1
CASSVEAGVYEQFF	TGTGCCAGCAGCGTAGAGGCAGGGGTTTATGAGCAGTTCTTC	-	-	TRBV9	TRBJ2-1
CSAQGPDTQYF	TGCAGTGCGCAGGGCCCAGATACGCAGTATTTT	once	-	TRBV20-1	TRBJ2-3
CAISPTHTTGAGTGELFF	TGTGCCATCAGCCCCACACACACAACAGGGGCGGGAACCGGGGAGCTGTTTTTT	-	-	TRBV10-3	TRBJ2-2
CASSSRGNNPGANVLTF	TGTGCCAGCAGTTCCAGGGGTAATAATCCTGGGGCCAACGTCCTGACTTTC	-	-	TRBV2	TRBJ2-6
CASSDRTSTDTQYF	TGTGCCAGCAGCGACCGGACAAGCACAGATACGCAGTATTTT	-	-	TRBV6-1	TRBJ2-3
CASSPGGGVLYNEQFF	TGCGCCAGCAGCCCGGGCGGGGGGGTCCTCTACAATGAGCAGTTCTTC	-	TRBD2	TRBV5-1	TRBJ2-1
CASTKGLGEYEQYF	TGTGCCAGCACCAAGGGACTAGGCGAATACGAGCAGTACTTC	-	TRBD2	TRBV27	TRBJ2-7
CASGARDEQFF	TGTGCTAGTGGCGCGAGGGATGAGCAGTTCTTC	-	-	TRBV12-5	TRBJ2-1
CASSFAAGYGDTQYF	TGCGCCAGCAGCTTTGCGGCGGGGTATGGGGATACGCAGTATTTT	-	-	TRBV5-1	TRBJ2-3
CASSLGQASTDTQYF	TGCGCCAGCAGCTTGGGACAGGCTAGCACAGATACGCAGTATTTT	-	-	TRBV5-1	TRBJ2-3
CASSSIRGLALHNEQFF	TGTGCCAGCAGCTCCATCCGAGGGCTAGCGCTGCACAATGAGCAGTTCTTC	-	-	TRBV11-2	TRBJ2-1
CAWSITGTGRWNEQFF	TGTGCCTGGAGTATTACCGGGACAGGGAGGTGGAATGAGCAGTTCTTC	-	TRBD1	TRBV30	TRBJ2-1
CASRPWGGLAGPSSYNEQFF	TGTGCCAGTAGGCCCTGGGGGGGGCTAGCGGGCCCGAGCTCCTACAATGAGCAGTTCTTC	-	TRBD2	TRBV19	TRBJ2-1
CASNNGGEQYF	TGTGCCAGCAACAACGGGGGGGAGCAGTACTTC	-	TRBD2	TRBV6-5	TRBJ2-7
CASSPTGTGRITIYF	TGTGCCAGCAGCCCTACCGGGACAGGGCGGATCACCATATATTTT	-	TRBD1	TRBV6-5	TRBJ1-3
CASSRLTGSYEQYF	TGTGCCAGCAGCCGGCTGACAGGCTCCTACGAGCAGTACTTC	-	-	TRBV6-6	TRBJ2-7
CASSQEYGYTMNTEAFF	TGTGCCAGCAGCCAAGAATACGGGTACACTATGAACACTGAAGCTTTCTTT	once	-	TRBV14	TRBJ1-1
CASSPGTSGGGEQFF	TGTGCCAGCTCACCAGGGACTAGCGGGGGGGGTGAGCAGTTCTTC	-	TRBD2	TRBV18	TRBJ2-1
CASSSYRGGGNAGANVLTF	TGCGCCAGCAGCTCATACAGGGGAGGCGGTAATGCTGGGGCCAACGTCCTGACTTTC	few	-	TRBV5-1	TRBJ2-6
CASSQVVRVGGNTIYF	TGCGCCAGCAGCCAAGTGGTCAGGGTTGGTGGAAACACCATATATTTT	-	-	TRBV4-1	TRBJ1-3
CASSIAGGPNEQFF	TGTGCCAGCTCAATAGCGGGGGGGCCCAATGAGCAGTTCTTC	-	TRBD2	TRBV19	TRBJ2-1
CAISESSGNEQFF	TGTGCCATCAGTGAGTCTAGTGGCAATGAGCAGTTCTTC	-	-	TRBV10-3	TRBJ2-1
CASSRTGSYNSPLHF	TGTGCCAGCAGTCGAACAGGGTCCTATAATTCACCCCTCCACTTT	-	-	TRBV13	TRBJ1-6
CSVAKGLAGGLGGEQFF	TGCAGCGTTGCGAAGGGACTAGCGGGAGGGCTCGGGGGTGAGCAGTTCTTC	-	TRBD2	TRBV29-1	TRBJ2-1
CASSTQGAFGNTIYF	TGCGCCAGCAGCACCCAGGGGGCCTTTGGAAACACCATATATTTT	-	TRBD1	TRBV5-1	TRBJ1-3
CASSQERQDYGYTF	TGTGCCAGCAGCCAAGAAAGACAGGACTATGGCTACACCTTC	-	-	TRBV14	TRBJ1-2
CASSLGGQLSNYGYTF	TGCGCCAGCAGCTTAGGAGGGCAGCTCTCTAACTATGGCTACACCTTC	-	-	TRBV5-1	TRBJ1-2
CASSEQGNTEAFF	TGTGCCAGCTCGGAGCAAGGGAACACTGAAGCTTTCTTT	-	-	TRBV18	TRBJ1-1
CASSYFGQAAETQYF	TGTGCCAGCAGTTACTTTGGTCAGGCAGCCGAGACCCAGTACTTC	-	-	TRBV6-5	TRBJ2-5
CASSPFRGGRDTQYF	TGTGCCAGCAGTCCATTTAGGGGAGGAAGAGATACGCAGTATTTT	-	-	TRBV2	TRBJ2-3
CASTTDTISNQPQHF	TGTGCCAGCACTACTGACACGATTAGCAATCAGCCCCAGCATTTT	-	-	TRBV5-5	TRBJ1-5
CASSLRQGPSYEQYF	TGTGCCAGCAGCTTAAGACAGGGGCCCTCCTACGAGCAGTACTTC	-	TRBD1	TRBV7-3	TRBJ2-7
CASSLYAGSTDTQYF	TGTGCCAGCAGCTTATATGCGGGGAGCACAGATACGCAGTATTTT	-	-	TRBV7-2	TRBJ2-3
CASSQITEGQYF	TGTGCCAGCAGCCAAATTACAGAAGGGCAGTACTTC	-	-	TRBV4-2	TRBJ2-7
CASRTGYEQYF	TGTGCCAGCAGGACGGGCTACGAGCAGTACTTC	-	-	TRBV2	TRBJ2-7
CAISESSVGQGGYTF	TGTGCCATCAGTGAGTCCTCGGTAGGACAGGGGGGCTACACCTTC	-	TRBD1	TRBV10-3	TRBJ1-2
CASSHGQASYEQYF	TGTGCCAGCAGTCATGGACAGGCATCCTACGAGCAGTACTTC	-	TRBD1	TRBV2	TRBJ2-7
CASSSTGDNQPQHF	TGTGCCAGCAGCTCAACAGGGGACAATCAGCCCCAGCATTTT	-	TRBD1	TRBV7-6	TRBJ1-5
CASSFSGGKNTGELFF	TGTGCCAGCAGTTTCTCGGGGGGGAAGAACACCGGGGAGCTGTTTTTT	once	TRBD2	TRBV6-5	TRBJ2-2
CASSHGELFF	TGCGCCAGCAGTCACGGGGAGCTGTTTTTT	-	-	TRBV5-1	TRBJ2-2
CASSALAQETQYF	TGTGCCAGCAGCGCACTAGCGCAAGAGACCCAGTACTTC	-	TRBD2	TRBV5-4	TRBJ2-5
CASIPEKLFF	TGTGCCAGCATCCCAGAAAAACTGTTTTTT	-	-	TRBV13	TRBJ1-4
CASSLVVGTEAFF	TGTGCCAGCAGCTTAGTTGTCGGGACTGAAGCTTTCTTT	-	-	TRBV11-3	TRBJ1-1
CASSKGQGGFNEQFF	TGTGCCAGCAGCAAGGGACAGGGGGGGTTCAATGAGCAGTTCTTC	once	TRBD1	TRBV5-8	TRBJ2-1
CASSLGTGSPSGANVLTF	TGTGCCAGCAGTCTTGGGACAGGGAGCCCCTCTGGGGCCAACGTCCTGACTTTC	-	TRBD1	TRBV27	TRBJ2-6
CASSLRLAGKQETQYF	TGTGCCAGCAGCCTACGACTAGCGGGGAAACAAGAGACCCAGTACTTC	-	TRBD2	TRBV14	TRBJ2-5
CASSLGGGTGPTYGYTF	TGTGCCAGCAGCTTAGGGGGCGGGACGGGGCCGACCTATGGCTACACCTTC	-	-	TRBV13	TRBJ1-2
CASSATSRLGETQYF	TGTGCCAGCAGCGCAACTAGCCGGCTTGGGGAGACCCAGTACTTC	-	-	TRBV13	TRBJ2-5